This entry features one TCR beta chain sequence. TCRdb's copy holds only in-frame clones and misses some; the assay was immunoSEQ multiplex PCR. The sample consists of fewer than 250,000 clones, 70% to 90% of them appearing once. The sample is drawn from a study of blood T cell repertoires in COVID-19. Germline CDR1 reads SGHRS; CDR2 reads YFSETQ. Trimming cost V 0 bases and J 4 bases, with 10 bases left between them. The CDR3 extends over 14 amino acids. The chain combines TRBV5-1 with TRBJ2-5; no firm D call. The sequence was collected from a man aged 40-49 years with acute or convalescent COVID-19. The specimen sequenced was peripheral blood. For the CDR3, the DNA is TGCGCCAGCAGCTTGGCCGGAAGGAGAGAGACCCAGTACTTC. Translation gives CASSLAGRRETQYF.